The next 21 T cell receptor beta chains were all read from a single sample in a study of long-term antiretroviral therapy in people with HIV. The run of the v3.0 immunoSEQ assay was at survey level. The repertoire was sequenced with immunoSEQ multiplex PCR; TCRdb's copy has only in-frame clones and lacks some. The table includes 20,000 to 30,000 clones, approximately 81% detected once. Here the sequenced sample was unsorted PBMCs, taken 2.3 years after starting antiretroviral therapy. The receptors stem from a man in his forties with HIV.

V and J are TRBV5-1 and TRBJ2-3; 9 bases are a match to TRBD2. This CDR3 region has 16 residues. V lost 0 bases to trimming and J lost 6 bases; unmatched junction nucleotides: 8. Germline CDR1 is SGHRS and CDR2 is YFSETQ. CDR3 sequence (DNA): TGCGCCAGCAGCTTGGGGGTAGCGGGAGAGGGTGATACGCAGTATTTT. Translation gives CASSLGVAGEGDTQYF.

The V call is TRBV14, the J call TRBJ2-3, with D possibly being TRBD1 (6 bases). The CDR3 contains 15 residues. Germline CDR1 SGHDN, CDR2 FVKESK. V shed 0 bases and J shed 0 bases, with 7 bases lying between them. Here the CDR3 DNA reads TGTGCCAGCAGCCAAGAGGACAGTAGCACAGATACGCAGTATTTT. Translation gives CASSQEDSSTDTQYF.

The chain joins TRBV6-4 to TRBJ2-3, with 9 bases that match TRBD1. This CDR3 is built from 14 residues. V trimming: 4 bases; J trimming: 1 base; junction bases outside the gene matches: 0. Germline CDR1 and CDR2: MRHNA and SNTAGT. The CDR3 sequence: CASSGTGGTDTQYF. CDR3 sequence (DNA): TGTGCCAGCAGTGGGACAGGGGGCACAGATACGCAGTATTTT.

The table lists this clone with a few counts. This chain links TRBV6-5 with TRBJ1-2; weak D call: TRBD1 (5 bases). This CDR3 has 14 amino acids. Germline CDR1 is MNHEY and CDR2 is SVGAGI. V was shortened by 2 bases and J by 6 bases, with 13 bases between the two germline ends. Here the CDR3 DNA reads TGTGCCAGCAGTTACGGCAGGGAGGTTAATGGCTACACCTTC. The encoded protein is CASSYGREVNGYTF.

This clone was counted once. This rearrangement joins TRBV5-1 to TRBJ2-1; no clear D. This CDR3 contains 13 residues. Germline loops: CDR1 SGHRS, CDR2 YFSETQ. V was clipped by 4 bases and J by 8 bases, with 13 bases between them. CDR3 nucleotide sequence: TGCGCCAGCAGCGCATACCCATGGGATGAGCAGTTCTTC. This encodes CASSAYPWDEQFF.

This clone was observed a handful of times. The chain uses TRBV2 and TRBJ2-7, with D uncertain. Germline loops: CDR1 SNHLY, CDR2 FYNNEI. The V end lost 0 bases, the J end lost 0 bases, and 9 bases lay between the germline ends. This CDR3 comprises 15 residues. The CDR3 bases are TGTGCCAGCAGTGAAGCCTGGACCAGCTCCTACGAGCAGTACTTC. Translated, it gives CASSEAWTSSYEQYF.

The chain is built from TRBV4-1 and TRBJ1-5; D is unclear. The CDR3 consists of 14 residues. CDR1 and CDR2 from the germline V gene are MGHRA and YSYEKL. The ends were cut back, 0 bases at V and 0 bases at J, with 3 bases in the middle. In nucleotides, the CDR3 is TGCGCCAGCAGCCAAGACCGTAGCAATCAGCCCCAGCATTTT. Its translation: CASSQDRSNQPQHF.

CDR3 DNA: TGTGCCAGCAGCTTGGAGGGTGGCGAGACCCAGTACTTC. Translating it yields CASSLEGGETQYF. The rearrangement links TRBV5-5 to TRBJ2-5; D not resolved. The CDR3 has 13 residues. Germline loops: CDR1 SGHKS, CDR2 YYEKEE (reference sequence). The V gene lost 0 bases and the J gene lost 5 bases, with 8 bases spanning the gap.

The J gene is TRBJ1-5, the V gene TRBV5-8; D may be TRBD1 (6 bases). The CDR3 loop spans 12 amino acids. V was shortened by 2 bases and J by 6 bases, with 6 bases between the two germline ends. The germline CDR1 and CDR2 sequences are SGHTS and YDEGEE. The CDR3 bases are TGTGCCAGCAGCTTACAGGGTCAGCCCCAGCATTTT. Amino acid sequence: CASSLQGQPQHF.

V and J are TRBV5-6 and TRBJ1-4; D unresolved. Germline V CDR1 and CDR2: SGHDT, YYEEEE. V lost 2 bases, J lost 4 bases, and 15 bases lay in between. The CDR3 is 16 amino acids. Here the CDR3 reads CASSFSPGLGNEKLFF. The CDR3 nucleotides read TGTGCCAGCAGCTTTTCCCCGGGTCTCGGTAATGAAAAACTGTTTTTT.

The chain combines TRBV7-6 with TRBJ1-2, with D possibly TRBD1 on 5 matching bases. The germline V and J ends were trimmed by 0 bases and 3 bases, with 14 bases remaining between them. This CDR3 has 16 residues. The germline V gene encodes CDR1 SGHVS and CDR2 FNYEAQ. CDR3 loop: CASSLASGGVDYGYTF. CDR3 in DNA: TGTGCCAGCAGCTTAGCGTCGGGGGGAGTGGACTATGGCTACACCTTC.

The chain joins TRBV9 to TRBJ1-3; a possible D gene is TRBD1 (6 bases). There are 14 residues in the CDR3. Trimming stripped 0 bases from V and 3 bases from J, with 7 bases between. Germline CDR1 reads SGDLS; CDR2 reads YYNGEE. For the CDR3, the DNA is TGTGCCAGCAGCGTAGGGACAGTTGGAAACACCATATATTTT. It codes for CASSVGTVGNTIYF.

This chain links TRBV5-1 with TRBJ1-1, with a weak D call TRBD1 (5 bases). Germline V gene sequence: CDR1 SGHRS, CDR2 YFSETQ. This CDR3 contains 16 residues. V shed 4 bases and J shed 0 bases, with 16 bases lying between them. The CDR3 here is CASSKEGRGLNTEAFF. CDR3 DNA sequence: TGCGCCAGCAGCAAGGAGGGGAGAGGGTTGAACACTGAAGCTTTCTTT.

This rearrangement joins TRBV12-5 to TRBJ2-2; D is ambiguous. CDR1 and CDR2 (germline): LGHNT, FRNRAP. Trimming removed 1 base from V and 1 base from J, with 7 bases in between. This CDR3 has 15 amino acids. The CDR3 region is CASGLEGRNTGELFF. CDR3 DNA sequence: TGTGCTAGTGGTTTGGAGGGAAGGAACACCGGGGAGCTGTTTTTT.

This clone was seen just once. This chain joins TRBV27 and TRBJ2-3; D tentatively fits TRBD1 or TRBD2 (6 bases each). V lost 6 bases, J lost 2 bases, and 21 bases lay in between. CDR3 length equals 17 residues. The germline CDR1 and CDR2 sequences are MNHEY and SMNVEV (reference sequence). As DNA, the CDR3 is TGTGCCAGCAGAGGAGGGGGAGTAACTATTGACACAGATACGCAGTATTTT. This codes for CASRGGGVTIDTDTQYF.

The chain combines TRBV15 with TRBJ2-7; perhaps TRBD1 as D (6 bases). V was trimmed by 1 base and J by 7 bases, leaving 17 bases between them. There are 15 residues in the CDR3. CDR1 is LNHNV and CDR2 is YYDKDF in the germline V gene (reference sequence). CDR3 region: CATSRGRGTQAEQYF. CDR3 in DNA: TGTGCCACCAGCAGAGGAAGGGGGACCCAAGCGGAGCAGTACTTC.

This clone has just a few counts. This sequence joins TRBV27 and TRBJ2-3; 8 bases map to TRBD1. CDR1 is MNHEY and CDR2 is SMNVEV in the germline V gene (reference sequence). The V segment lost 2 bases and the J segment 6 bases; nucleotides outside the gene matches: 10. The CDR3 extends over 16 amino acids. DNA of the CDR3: TGTGCCAGCAGTTTAGTAGGGACAGGACTGTTTGATACGCAGTATTTT. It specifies CASSLVGTGLFDTQYF.

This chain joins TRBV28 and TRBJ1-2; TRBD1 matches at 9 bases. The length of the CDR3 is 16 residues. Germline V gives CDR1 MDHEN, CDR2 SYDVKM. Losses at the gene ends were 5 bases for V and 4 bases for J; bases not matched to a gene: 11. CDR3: CASSQPGQGVIYGYTF. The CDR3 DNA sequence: TGTGCCAGCAGTCAGCCGGGACAGGGAGTCATCTATGGCTACACCTTC.

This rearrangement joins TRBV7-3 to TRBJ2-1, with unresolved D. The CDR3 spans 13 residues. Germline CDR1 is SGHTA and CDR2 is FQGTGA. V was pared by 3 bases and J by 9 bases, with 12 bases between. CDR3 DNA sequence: TGTGCCAGCAGCTTTACGTATAGTGGTGAGCAGTTCTTC. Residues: CASSFTYSGEQFF.

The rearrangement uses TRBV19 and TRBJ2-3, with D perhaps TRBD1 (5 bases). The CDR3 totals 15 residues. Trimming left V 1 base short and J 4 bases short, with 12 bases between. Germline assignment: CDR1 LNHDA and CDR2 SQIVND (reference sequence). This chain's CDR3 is CASSIGQGAADTQYF. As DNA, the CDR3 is TGTGCCAGTAGTATAGGCCAGGGCGCCGCAGATACGCAGTATTTT.

The CDR3 DNA is TGCGCCAGCAGCCAACTGGCCCGAATTCGGGGGGCCGGCACCGGGGAGCTGTTTTTT. Its translation: CASSQLARIRGAGTGELFF. The genes are TRBV4-1 and TRBJ2-2, with D possibly being TRBD2 (7 bases). Per germline, CDR1 MGHRA and CDR2 YSYEKL. The germline V and J ends were trimmed by 2 bases and 4 bases, with 23 bases remaining between them. This CDR3 contains 19 residues.